The source of this T cell receptor (beta chain) is a study of T cells in Graves' hyperthyroidism and ophthalmopathy. The CDR3 has 18 residues. It was considered stable Graves' hyperthyroidism when ophthalmopathy did not progress within 18 months. Thyroid ultrasound and orbital computed tomography, with clinical symptoms and serum thyroxine and TRAb, informed diagnoses. PBMCs were collected from an approximately 10 ml volume of fresh peripheral blood. RNA transcripts provided the source from which TCR beta CDR3 regions were amplified. The TCR CDR3 was amplified in a first-round RT-PCR using the HTBI primer set. One entry per CDR3 protein, called by TCRdb with MiXCR from the multiplex PCR reads. In the table there are 92,000 or so distinct CDR3 sequences, roughly half of which are singletons. Concerning this clonotype itself: This may arise from a read error, as a much more abundant clone is one base away.

The sequencing sample was made of blood. The chain employs TRBV12-3 or TRBV12-4 and TRBJ1-2, with 7 bases matching TRBD1. The receptor's source is a woman between 35 and 50 years old with Graves' hyperthyroidism. The CDR3, as DNA: TGTGCCAGCAGTTTAATGGAGGTTAGGGACAGAGACAACTATGGCTACATCTTC. It encodes CASSLMEVRDRDNYGYIF.